The present T cell receptor beta chain was sequenced within a study of cytomegalovirus exposure and HLA in healthy donors. Notes on this clone: Its antigen is not identified.

Notes on the study in general: Sequencing had likely introduced a cluster of highly shared sequence variants as an artifact. Some V segments, including TRBV6-2 and TRBV6-3, were excluded as indistinguishable. There were fewer than 200 TCR beta chains listed as cytomegalovirus-associated. Analysis was carried out at a later point, and it linked a missense DCLRE1C variant to TCR beta V- and J-gene trimming.

Use of 60 Vbeta and 13 Jbeta primers characterized the PCR. Here immunoSEQ multiplex PCR was the method, and the copy in TCRdb shows in-frame clones only, minus some. The table records about 130,000 clones, roughly 72% of them present only once. After removal of 4 bases from V and 5 bases from J, the junction contained 8 bases not matched to a gene. CDR3 length equals 16 residues. In germline, CDR1 is PRHDT, CDR2 FYEKMQ (reference sequence). The chain recombines TRBV13 with TRBJ1-1, with TRBD1 matching 12 bases. The sequenced sample was PBMCs. The clonotype originates from a male donor in good health and CMV-seronegative. CDR3 region: CASSSRDRGRDTEAFF. Here the CDR3 DNA reads TGTGCCAGCAGCTCCCGGGACAGGGGGCGGGATACTGAAGCTTTCTTT.